The 23 T cell receptor beta chains listed next were all sequenced from one sample in a study of shared clonotypes between healthy human individuals. Data came from immunoSEQ multiplex PCR; TCRdb stores just in-frame clones and leaves some out. In the table there are around 450,000 clones, around 79% of which are singletons. Sequenced: PBMCs. Source of these receptors: a woman between 35 and 50 years old in good health. Some clones in this sample may be carry-over from other donors' samples.

The chain joins TRBV7-2 to TRBJ2-7; 7 bases align to TRBD2. The germline CDR1 and CDR2 sequences are SGHTA and FQGNSA. The J segment lost 2 bases and the V segment lost 4 bases, leaving 8 bases of the junction unmatched. This CDR3 contains 15 residues. The DNA of the CDR3 is TGTGCCAGCAGCTCAGTTTCTAGCGGCCCCTACGAGCAGTACTTC. Protein sequence: CASSSVSSGPYEQYF.

The chain joins TRBV7-2 to TRBJ2-1, with TRBD2 identical over 12 bases. With 3 bases clipped from V and 6 bases from J, the junction kept 12 bases outside the gene matches. The CDR3 totals 18 residues. From germline, CDR1 is SGHTA and CDR2 FQGNSA. The CDR3, as DNA: TGTGCCAGCAGCTTTGGGACTAGCGGGCCAAGGGCCGGCAATGAGCAGTTCTTC. It specifies CASSFGTSGPRAGNEQFF.

The rearrangement links TRBV10-1 to TRBJ2-4; D may correspond to TRBD1 or TRBD2 (6 bases each). The ends were cut back, 10 bases at V and 3 bases at J, with 28 bases in the middle. CDR3 length: 18 amino acids. Germline CDR1 reads WNHNN; CDR2 reads SYGVQD (reference sequence). The CDR3 DNA reads TGCGCCAACCGAGGCGTGCCCCAGGAGGGGGTAGGCAAAAACATTCAGTACTTC. It specifies CANRGVPQEGVGKNIQYF.

The chain joins TRBV29-1 to TRBJ2-1, with 9 bases identical to TRBD2. V dropped 0 bases and J dropped 4; count of bases not matched to a gene: 10. Germline lookup yields CDR1 SQVTM and CDR2 ANQGSEA. The CDR3 has 17 amino acids. The CDR3 region is CSVEEGAGGPRYNEQFF. In DNA, the CDR3 is TGCAGCGTTGAAGAGGGGGCGGGAGGGCCGAGGTACAATGAGCAGTTCTTC.

The chain couples TRBV4-1 to TRBJ2-3; the D is unclear. V lost 0 bases to trimming and J lost 1 base, with 14 bases between them. Germline assignment: CDR1 MGHRA and CDR2 YSYEKL. This CDR3 region has 17 residues. The CDR3 region has the DNA TGCGCCAGCAGCCAAGAGGCGGCCCAGGCGGGCACAGATACGCAGTATTTT. Encoded protein: CASSQEAAQAGTDTQYF.

V gene TRBV28 combines with J gene TRBJ1-1; D ambiguous. The CDR3 spans 15 residues. V was trimmed by 3 bases and J by 1 base, leaving 12 bases between them. Germline values: CDR1 MDHEN, CDR2 SYDVKM. The CDR3 sequence: CASSLTFRRNTEAFF. CDR3 in DNA: TGTGCCAGCAGTTTGACCTTTCGGAGGAACACTGAAGCTTTCTTT. The full variable domain, completed using reference TRBV28 and TRBJ1-1, is DVKVTQSSRYLVKRTGEKVFLECVQDMDHENMFWYRQDPGLGLRLIYFSYDVKMKEKGDIPEGYSVSREKKERFSLILESASTNQTSMYLCASSLTFRRNTEAFFGQGTRLTVV.

The sample holds many counts of this clone. This chain connects TRBV2 to TRBJ2-7; 7 bases map to TRBD1. The CDR3 runs 15 residues. The ends lost 3 bases at V and 3 bases at J; junction bases unmatched: 8. CDR1 SNHLY and CDR2 FYNNEI come from the germline V gene. CDR3 in DNA: TGTGCCAGCAGTGAGGAAGGGGGCTTTATCTACGAGCAGTACTTC. This encodes CASSEEGGFIYEQYF.

The rearrangement joins TRBV28 to TRBJ2-7, with TRBD2 matching 9 bases. The CDR3 loop spans 15 amino acids. CDR1 and CDR2 from the germline V gene are MDHEN and SYDVKM. Trimming removed 6 bases from V and 0 bases from J; junction bases left unmatched: 6. The CDR3 sequence: CASRLAGESSYEQYF. In nucleotides, the CDR3 is TGTGCCAGCAGACTAGCGGGTGAAAGCTCCTACGAGCAGTACTTC.

This rearrangement joins TRBV18 to TRBJ1-5; D not certain. The CDR3 is 12 amino acids. Looked up from germline, CDR1 is KGHSH and CDR2 is LQKENI. Trimming shortened V by 2 bases and J by 9 bases, and 8 bases separated the two germline ends. CDR3 nucleotide sequence: TGTGCCAGCTCACCAGCCTCGGGGCCCCAGCATTTT. Amino acid sequence: CASSPASGPQHF.

The chain uses TRBV5-5 and TRBJ2-1; D possibly matches TRBD1 or TRBD2 (6 bases each). CDR1 and CDR2 from the germline V gene are SGHKS and YYEKEE (reference sequence). The CDR3 consists of 15 residues. With 4 bases removed from V and 4 bases from J, the gap between germline ends came to 15 bases. The CDR3: CASSPGAAVYNEQFF. CDR3 DNA: TGTGCCAGCAGCCCGGGGGCGGCGGTATACAATGAGCAGTTCTTC.

This clone is a singleton in its sample. The chain recombines TRBV19 with TRBJ1-1; weak D call: TRBD1 (6 bases). This CDR3 is built from 13 residues. Per germline, CDR1 LNHDA and CDR2 SQIVND (reference sequence). The V gene lost 6 bases and the J gene lost 7 bases, with 15 bases spanning the gap. For the CDR3, the DNA is TGTGCCAGTAGAAAACAGGGCCAAGGTGAAGCTTTCTTT. This translates into CASRKQGQGEAFF.

This clone showed up just a few times. The rearrangement joins TRBV7-3 to TRBJ2-1; D is tentatively TRBD1 or TRBD2 (5 bases each). Trimming shortened V by 5 bases and J by 3 bases, and 14 bases separated the two germline ends. The CDR3 has 15 residues. CDR1 is SGHTA and CDR2 is FQGTGA in the germline V gene. CDR3 loop: CASSEQAGGYNEQFF. CDR3 DNA: TGTGCCAGCAGCGAACAGGCTGGGGGCTACAATGAGCAGTTCTTC.

The table lists this clone with many counts. The chain recombines TRBV4-2 with TRBJ2-5; tentatively, D is TRBD1 (6 bases). The J call may be in error: the DNA end matches TRBJ2-7 better. Per the germline V gene, CDR1 is LGHNA and CDR2 is YNFKEQ. The CDR3 runs 15 residues. The CDR3 protein is CASSQTQGSSYEQYF. CDR3 nucleotides: TGTGCCAGCAGCCAAACCCAGGGGAGCTCCTACGAGCAGTACTTC.

This sequence joins TRBV27 and TRBJ2-7; D remains ambiguous. There are 13 residues in the CDR3. V lost 0 bases, J lost 6 bases, and 9 bases lay in between. Germline V gives CDR1 MNHEY, CDR2 SMNVEV (reference sequence). The CDR3 DNA sequence: TGTGCCAGCAGTTTATCAAAGGGTGCCGAGCAGTACTTC. Residues: CASSLSKGAEQYF.

This chain joins TRBV6-6 and TRBJ2-7; D uncertain. V was clipped by 6 bases and J by 3 bases, with 6 bases between them. Germline V gene data show CDR1 as MNHNY and CDR2 as SVGAGI (reference sequence). CDR3 length: 11 residues. The DNA for the CDR3 is TGTGCCAGCAGATTAAGCTACGAGCAGTACTTC. Protein sequence: CASRLSYEQYF.

This CDR3 is CASSPGTFSYEQYF. In DNA form, the CDR3 reads TGTGCCAGCAGCCCCGGGACGTTCTCCTACGAGCAGTACTTC. V usage is TRBV7-2 and J usage is TRBJ2-7; either TRBD1 or TRBD2 may supply D (5 bases each). The germline gives CDR1 SGHTA, CDR2 FQGNSA. Trimming pared 5 bases from V and 0 bases from J, leaving 11 bases between. The CDR3 has 14 amino acids.

The chain is built from TRBV7-9 and TRBJ1-5; D might be TRBD1 (5 bases). Deletions cut 10 bases from V and 4 bases from J, with 14 bases between. CDR1 SEHNR and CDR2 FQNEAQ come from the germline V gene (reference sequence). The CDR3 extends over 13 amino acids. The CDR3, as DNA: TGTGCCACCTCTAGTAGGGGAAATCAGCCCCAGCATTTT. Encoded protein: CATSSRGNQPQHF.

The CDR3 loop is CASSLVPRESLLREQYF. CDR3 bases: TGTGCCAGCAGCTTAGTGCCCCGGGAAAGCTTGTTACGCGAGCAGTACTTC. The rearrangement joins TRBV7-2 to TRBJ2-7; D is perhaps TRBD2 (5 bases). Trimming stripped 1 base from V and 6 bases from J, with 22 bases between. The length of the CDR3 is 17 residues. The germline V gene has CDR1 SGHTA and CDR2 FQGNSA.

This clone showed up just once. This rearrangement joins TRBV11-2 to TRBJ2-5; 7 nucleotides line up with TRBD1. The last part of the DNA fits TRBJ2-7 better; the J call may be wrong. The germline gives CDR1 SGHAT, CDR2 FQNNGV. The CDR3 runs to 16 residues. This chain's CDR3 is CASSLAGTDHSYEQYF. The DNA for the CDR3 is TGTGCCAGCAGCTTAGCCGGGACAGACCACTCCTACGAGCAGTACTTC.

The rearrangement uses TRBV27 and TRBJ2-3, with D possibly TRBD2 on 5 matching bases. This CDR3 has 11 residues. V shed 11 bases and J shed 4 bases, with 10 bases lying between them. CDR1 is MNHEY and CDR2 is SMNVEV in the germline V gene (reference sequence). The CDR3, as DNA: TGTGCCTCCAAGAGGGCAGATACGCAGTATTTT. As protein: CASKRADTQYF.

CDR3 DNA: TGTGCCAGCAGTGAGAGGACCGCGGGGGAGCAGTTCTTC. It encodes CASSERTAGEQFF. The rearrangement joins TRBV6-4 to TRBJ2-1; tentatively, D is TRBD2 (6 bases). Germline V gene lookup returns CDR1 MRHNA and CDR2 SNTAGT. This CDR3 spans 13 amino acids. Trimming left V 3 bases short and J 10 bases short, with 13 bases between.

The rearrangement links TRBV6-1 to TRBJ1-6, with a weak D call TRBD1 (6 bases). CDR1 and CDR2 (germline): MNHNS, SASEGT. There are 14 residues in the CDR3. V was clipped by 11 bases and J by 7 bases, with 18 bases between them. CDR3 sequence: CAYLPTGANSPLHF. CDR3 DNA: TGTGCCTACCTCCCGACAGGCGCAAATTCACCCCTCCACTTT.

The rearrangement joins TRBV11-2 to TRBJ2-7, with 9 bases that match TRBD2. The V segment lost 6 bases and the J segment 0 bases; nucleotides outside the gene matches: 6. The CDR3 is 15 amino acids. Germline V gene lookup returns CDR1 SGHAT and CDR2 FQNNGV. In DNA, the CDR3 is TGTGCCAGCAGAAGACTAGCGGAGGGCTCCTACGAGCAGTACTTC. This codes for CASRRLAEGSYEQYF. The complete variable domain, with remaining parts taken from reference TRBV11-2 and TRBJ2-7, reads EAGVAQSPRYKIIEKRQSVAFWCNPISGHATLYWYQQILGQGPKLLIQFQNNGVVDDSQLPKDRFSAERLKGVDSTLKIQPAKLEDSAVYLCASRRLAEGSYEQYFGPGTRLTVT.